Here is one T cell receptor (beta chain) with its context. The antigen this receptor binds is unknown. The sample holds no much larger clone one base away, and base qualities are not on file. Other DNA sequences within the sample encode an identical CDR3. The CDR3 has 14 amino acids, counting the end cysteine and phenylalanine. Only CDR3 DNA is held: 42 bases, read in frame from base 1. The germline ends are 7 bases apart after V is trimmed by 1 base and J by 0 bases. CDR1 and CDR2 are drawn from the germline V gene: SGHTA, FQGNSA. The data stem from a study of blood T cell repertoires in COVID-19 (TCRdb year 2020). Notes on the research overall: Collaborator samples came from the United States, Italy and Spain and covered acute and convalescent phases of COVID-19. The prospective study material was composed of cDNA or gDNA derived from T cells, B-cell-depleted T cells, or PBMCs. Samples were obtained from the ongoing ImmuneRACE study (first 160 participants) and from over 1,000 subjects provided by 6 global collaborators. Where available, HLA class I and class II types were taken from metadata supplied by the sample provider and were not determined by assay-based typing. A de-identified subject ID, COVID-19 status, age in years and sex were almost always included in the sample metadata. A freely available public database, intended as a resource for researchers studying the immune response to SARS-CoV-2, is where the repertoires were released. The dataset comprised deeply sampled blood TCRbeta repertoires from subjects exposed to, actively infected with, or recovered from COVID-19.

Enrolling through a virtual design, the prospective study's participants ranged in age from roughly 18 to 100 years and lived across roughly 23 United States geographic areas. To assign participants to cohorts, the prospective study relied on clinical history that participants themselves reported in a screening survey and a study questionnaire. Recovered participants in ImmuneRACE Cohort 3 were defined by two consecutive negative NP/OP PCR tests, clearance by a healthcare professional, or resolution of symptoms. In the prospective study, whole blood, serum and a nasopharyngeal or oropharyngeal swab were collected from each participant by mobile phlebotomists. Additional blood draws and questionnaires over a 2-month period could optionally be provided by prospective study participants. Before DNA extraction, prospective study blood samples were shipped either frozen or at room temperature. General findings and caveats noted by the study authors: The amount of clinical and demographic metadata varied by source and participant and was provided uncurated.

The immunoSEQ Assay, a bias-controlled multiplex PCR, was used to amplify TCRbeta CDR3 regions from genomic DNA. The original methods were these. The number of nucleated cells in each sample was estimated by amplification of reference gene primers within the assay. To quantify the absolute abundance of each unique TCRbeta CDR3 rearrangement, sequence reads were collapsed and filtered. Productive Simpson clonality was computed per sample as the square root of Simpson's diversity index over productive rearrangements. The immuneACCESS repertoire file appears here via TCRdb, limited to in-frame rearrangements. These files lack a portion of the clones; in checked studies, under half of the deficit traces to unresolved V genes, and the cause of the others is not known. V and J calls plus clone size are reproduced from that table; the DNA served to infer D and trimming. The sample records approximately 150,000 clones, roughly 84% of which are singletons. The ten largest clones add up to 15% to 20% of the sample.

The TCR sequence derives from a man aged 60 to 69 who had recovered from COVID-19. The sequencing input was PBMCs or T cells enriched from blood (not recorded which). The chain couples TRBV7-2 to TRBJ2-7, and the D gene may be TRBD2, 6 bases matching. The CDR3 amino acid sequence is: CASSLVGGSYEQYF. The bases read TGTGCCAGCAGCTTAGTCGGGGGCTCCTACGAGCAGTACTTC. Extended through the reference TRBV7-2 and TRBJ2-7 proteins, this CDR3 yields the full variable domain: GAGVSQSPSNKVTEKGKDVELRCDPISGHTALYWYRQSLGQGLEFLIYFQGNSAPDKSGLPSDRFSAERTGGSVSTLTIQRTQQEDSAVYLCASSLVGGSYEQYFGPGTRLTVT.